The next 2 T cell receptor beta chains were all read from a single sample in a study of human T cells and chemical hapten exposure (dated by TCRdb to 2020 to 2022). The time point tag for this specimen amounts to: pre-sensitization, week 0. In the paper's terms, the treatment or condition label means: therapeutic diphenylcyclopropenone sensitization with weekly scalp DPC. The library was produced with RACE. The reads were generated on a NextSeq 500. TCRdb trimmed public reads at Q25 via fastp, called clones via MiXCR and kept in-frame beta chains. Rows with one shared CDR3 protein collapse into an entry with the most common genes and DNA. The sample profile shows approximately 370,000 distinct CDR3 sequences; 4.5% to 7% of them were found once. Around 8.8% of the sample is in the top ten clones. Sample: whole blood, taken in connection with sensitization to the hapten diphenylcyclopropenone (DPC). These receptors all come from a young woman with alopecia areata. Some clones in this sample may be carry-over from other donors' samples.

This clonotype showed up just a few times. V gene TRBV28 combines with J gene TRBJ2-3; D possibly corresponds to TRBD1 (5 bases). Germline assignment: CDR1 MDHEN and CDR2 SYDVKM. The V and J ends lost 1 base and 2 bases respectively, with 13 bases between them. The CDR3 is made up of 16 amino acids. The DNA of the CDR3 is TGTGCCAGCAGTTTATTTAGGGGCTTCTCCACAGATACGCAGTATTTT. It translates to CASSLFRGFSTDTQYF.

Many counts were recorded for this clonotype. This sequence joins TRBV7-2 and TRBJ2-3; D not resolved. Germline assignment: CDR1 SGHTA and CDR2 FQGNSA. The CDR3 loop spans 14 amino acids. V was pared by 5 bases and J by 0 bases, with 9 bases between. The CDR3 sequence is CASSLRLSTDTQYF. CDR3 coding DNA: TGTGCCAGCAGCCTCCGTCTGAGCACAGATACGCAGTATTTT.